This T cell receptor beta chain comes out of a study of blood T cell repertoires in COVID-19. Across the whole study: The samples span acute and convalescent COVID-19 from the United States, Italy and Spain. Sample material is recorded as cDNA or gDNA derived from T cells, B-cell-depleted T cells, or PBMCs.

The germline V gene has CDR1 LNHNV and CDR2 YYDKDF (reference sequence). The CDR3 consists of 13 residues. V was cut by 3 bases and J by 7 bases, with 9 bases left in between. Original processing notes: Nucleated cell counts were estimated from reference gene primer amplification. This table comes from immunoSEQ multiplex PCR, and its TCRdb copy is limited to in-frame clones, with some not included. V and J calls and clone size are those listed in that table; D and trimming were worked out from the DNA. The table has fewer than 200,000 clones, about 85% seen once. Material: peripheral blood. The TCR comes from a man in his 60s with acute or convalescent COVID-19. This chain joins TRBV15 and TRBJ2-2; D call uncertain. The CDR3 DNA follows: TGTGCCACCAGCAGGAGGCTTGACGGGGAGCTGTTTTTT. As protein: CATSRRLDGELFF.